Below are 32 T cell receptor beta chains sequenced from a single sample in a study of shared clonotypes between healthy human individuals (dated by TCRdb to the early 2020s). The library came from the immunoSEQ multiplex PCR assay. TCRdb provides this immuneACCESS table in a form limited to in-frame rearrangements. Some clones are lacking; in checked studies, under half of them reflect an unresolved V gene, and why the rest are absent is not known. The sample table lists about 2.4 million clones, just over 90% of them with a count of one. Over 0.12% of the sample goes to the ten largest clones. The sequenced material came from naive CD4+ T cells sorted from blood. Interpreted using the paper, the cell subset or site label stands for: CD45RA+ positively selected. The receptors here all came from a man aged 18-30 years in good health.

The V gene is TRBV5-1, the J gene TRBJ1-2; 7 bases line up with TRBD1. This CDR3 has 14 amino acids. Losses at the gene ends were 4 bases for V and 5 bases for J; bases not matched to a gene: 8. Germline lookup yields CDR1 SGHRS and CDR2 YFSETQ. CDR3 nucleotide sequence: TGCGCCAGCAGCCCCCGGGACAGTGTTTATGGCTACACCTTC. This codes for CASSPRDSVYGYTF.

This rearrangement joins TRBV5-1 to TRBJ2-7, with TRBD2 as a possible D gene (7 bases). The CDR3 length is 15 residues. Germline V CDR1 and CDR2: SGHRS, YFSETQ. V dropped 4 bases and J dropped 3 bases, with 17 bases sitting between them. The CDR3 sequence: CASSPWGGSHYEQYF. CDR3 nucleotide sequence: TGCGCCAGCAGCCCATGGGGGGGCAGCCACTACGAGCAGTACTTC.

For this clone: The same CDR3 can be traced to other DNA sequences in this sample. This rearrangement joins TRBV6-5 to TRBJ1-1; TRBD1 matches 10 bases. Unmatched junction bases numbered 2, after V lost 5 bases and J lost 5 bases. The CDR3 consists of 13 residues. The germline V gene has CDR1 MNHEY and CDR2 SVGAGI. The CDR3: CASSRGQGTEAFF. Here the CDR3 DNA reads TGTGCCAGCAGTCGGGGACAGGGGACTGAAGCTTTCTTT.

The V gene is TRBV30, the J gene TRBJ2-3, with TRBD2 matching 13 bases. CDR3 size: 17 residues. With V trimmed by 3 bases and J by 4 bases, 10 bases remained unmatched. CDR1 and CDR2 (germline): GTSNPN, SVGIG (reference sequence). The CDR3 nucleotides read TGTGCCTGGAGCCACTCCCTCACTAGCGGGGGGGCAGATACGCAGTATTTT. Its protein product is CAWSHSLTSGGADTQYF.

About this clone: Other nucleotide sequences from this sample produce the same CDR3. The genes are TRBV7-3 and TRBJ2-3, with TRBD2 matching 13 bases. This CDR3 has 16 amino acids. Per germline, CDR1 SGHTA and CDR2 FQGTGA. The junction had 2 bases not matched to a gene; V was cut back by 4 bases and J by 1 base. CDR3 in DNA: TGTGCCAGCAGCTCAGGACTAGCGGGGGGCACAGATACGCAGTATTTT. It is translated as CASSSGLAGGTDTQYF. The entire variable domain, with the rest obtained from reference TRBV7-3 and TRBJ2-3, is as follows: GAGVSQTPSNKVTEKGKYVELRCDPISGHTALYWYRQSLGQGPEFLIYFQGTGAADDSGLPNDRFFAVRPEGSVSTLKIQRTERGDSAVYLCASSSGLAGGTDTQYFGPGTRLTVL.

The chain employs TRBV27 and TRBJ2-2; D unclear. Trimming took off 0 bases at V and 5 bases at J, with 16 bases between the two ends. Germline V gene sequence: CDR1 MNHEY, CDR2 SMNVEV (reference sequence). The CDR3 runs 17 residues. CDR3 protein: CASSLSLTAHGTGELFF. The CDR3 DNA is TGTGCCAGCAGTTTATCGTTGACGGCTCATGGGACCGGGGAGCTGTTTTTT.

The chain joins TRBV11-3 to TRBJ1-1, with 7 positions matching TRBD1. The CDR3 is 12 residues long. V was clipped by 5 bases and J by 7 bases; unmatched bases: 4. From germline, CDR1 is SGHNT and CDR2 YENEEA. CDR3 coding DNA: TGTGCCAGCAGCCTACAGGGGAATGAAGCTTTCTTT. It specifies CASSLQGNEAFF.

The V and J genes are TRBV5-1 and TRBJ2-3, with 13 bases fitting TRBD2. Per the germline V gene, CDR1 is SGHRS and CDR2 is YFSETQ. This CDR3 is 17 amino acids long. V dropped 2 bases and J dropped 4; count of bases not matched to a gene: 7. As DNA, the CDR3 is TGCGCCAGCAGCTTACCGGGACTAGCGGGGTTCGCAGATACGCAGTATTTT. Amino acid sequence: CASSLPGLAGFADTQYF.

This sequence joins TRBV25-1 and TRBJ2-5, with D perhaps matching TRBD1 or TRBD2 (6 bases each). V was shortened by 6 bases and J by 1 base, with 18 bases between the two germline ends. Germline assignment: CDR1 MGHDK and CDR2 SYGVNS. The CDR3 extends over 16 amino acids. DNA for the CDR3: TGTGCCAGCAGCGAGGGCTTGGGGGGCAGCCAAGAGACCCAGTACTTC. This sequence encodes CASSEGLGGSQETQYF. The whole variable domain, remainder taken from reference TRBV25-1 and TRBJ2-5, is EADIYQTPRYLVIGTGKKITLECSQTMGHDKMYWYQQDPGMELHLIHYSYGVNSTEKGDLSSESTVSRIRTEHFPLTLESARPSHTSQYLCASSEGLGGSQETQYFGPGTRLLVL.

This clone was picked up one time. The same CDR3 can be traced to other DNA sequences in this sample. This chain links TRBV15 with TRBJ2-1; TRBD2 matches 8 bases. CDR1 and CDR2 from the germline V gene are LNHNV and YYDKDF (reference sequence). This CDR3 has 15 residues. J was trimmed by 4 bases and V by 0 bases; bases with no gene match: 2. The CDR3 region has the DNA TGTGCCACCAGCAGAGACAGCGGGAGTTACAATGAGCAGTTCTTC. Residues: CATSRDSGSYNEQFF.

The V call is TRBV7-2, the J call TRBJ2-2; TRBD1 might be the D (6 bases). The germline CDR1 and CDR2 sequences are SGHTA and FQGNSA. CDR3 length: 13 amino acids. V was trimmed by 3 bases and J by 9 bases, leaving 11 bases between them. CDR3 amino acids: CASSFQGPRELFF. DNA of the CDR3: TGTGCCAGCAGCTTCCAGGGGCCCAGGGAGCTGTTTTTT.

The chain employs TRBV5-6 and TRBJ2-1, with a possible D match to TRBD1 (5 bases). Per the germline V gene, CDR1 is SGHDT and CDR2 is YYEEEE. Trimming removed 1 base from V and 1 base from J, with 18 bases in between. The CDR3 has 18 residues. The CDR3 loop reads CASSLYSTATMSYNEQFF. The CDR3, as DNA: TGTGCCAGCAGCTTGTACTCGACAGCCACTATGTCCTACAATGAGCAGTTCTTC.

V gene TRBV11-2 combines with J gene TRBJ2-2; no clear D gene. This CDR3 region has 13 residues. The V end was cut by 6 bases, the J end by 7 bases, with 12 bases between. Germline CDR1 is SGHAT and CDR2 is FQNNGV. This chain's CDR3 is CASSRGVGGELFF. The DNA for the CDR3 is TGTGCCAGCAGTCGAGGAGTGGGCGGGGAGCTGTTTTTT. Together with reference TRBV11-2 and TRBJ2-2, the CDR3 gives the full variable domain: EAGVAQSPRYKIIEKRQSVAFWCNPISGHATLYWYQQILGQGPKLLIQFQNNGVVDDSQLPKDRFSAERLKGVDSTLKIQPAKLEDSAVYLCASSRGVGGELFFGEGSRLTVL.

The chain combines TRBV7-9 with TRBJ2-2; 14 nucleotides match TRBD2. The CDR3 contains 18 residues. The germline V gene encodes CDR1 SEHNR and CDR2 FQNEAQ (reference sequence). V lost 5 bases and J lost 0; bases outside the gene matches: 5. The CDR3 is CASSPRLAGGPNTGELFF. CDR3 nucleotide sequence: TGTGCCAGCAGCCCGCGACTAGCGGGGGGGCCGAACACCGGGGAGCTGTTTTTT.

The J gene is TRBJ2-2, the V gene TRBV7-2; 10 bases match TRBD2. Germline V gives CDR1 SGHTA, CDR2 FQGNSA. The CDR3 has 14 residues. J gave up 9 bases and V 5 bases, and 6 bases lay outside the gene matches. CDR3: CASSPTSGMRELFF. CDR3 nucleotides: TGTGCCAGCAGCCCTACTAGCGGGATGCGGGAGCTGTTTTTT.

This clone has only a few counts. Other DNA sequences of this sample code for an identical CDR3. The chain couples TRBV6-5 to TRBJ2-7, with 11 bases matching TRBD2. Germline CDR1 is MNHEY and CDR2 is SVGAGI. CDR3 length equals 15 residues. With V trimmed by 0 bases and J by 2 bases, 0 bases remained unmatched. The CDR3 bases are TGTGCCAGCAGTTACTCGACTAGCGGGGCCTACGAGCAGTACTTC. Its protein is CASSYSTSGAYEQYF.

The chain uses TRBV5-1 and TRBJ1-6, with 8 bases aligning to TRBD1. Germline lookup yields CDR1 SGHRS and CDR2 YFSETQ. With 4 bases clipped from V and 7 bases from J, the junction kept 4 bases outside the gene matches. This CDR3 has 14 residues. For the CDR3, the DNA is TGCGCCAGCAGCACGGACAGGGAAAATTCACCCCTCCACTTT. This codes for CASSTDRENSPLHF.

The V and J genes are TRBV5-1 and TRBJ1-5, with TRBD1 matching 11 bases. CDR3 length equals 16 residues. Germline values: CDR1 SGHRS, CDR2 YFSETQ. Trimming at V came to 4 bases and at J to 1 base, leaving 4 bases not matched to a gene. The DNA for the CDR3 is TGCGCCAGCAGCCCAGGACAGGGGGCAAGCAATCAGCCCCAGCATTTT. Translating it yields CASSPGQGASNQPQHF.

The V call is TRBV6-5, the J call TRBJ2-5, with D perhaps TRBD2 (7 bases). The J call may be mistaken, given a closer DNA end match to TRBJ2-7. Germline CDR1 is MNHEY and CDR2 is SVGAGI. This CDR3 is built from 13 residues. The DNA of the CDR3 is TGTGCCAGCCGGCGGGGGCCTTCCTACGAGCAGTACTTC. Translated: CASRRGPSYEQYF.

The genes are TRBV6-1 and TRBJ2-5; D is unclear. This CDR3 is built from 13 residues. Trimming took 3 bases from V and 1 from J, leaving 6 bases between them. Germline V gene sequence: CDR1 MNHNS, CDR2 SASEGT. CDR3 amino acids: CASSERIQETQYF. The DNA for the CDR3 is TGTGCCAGCAGTGAGAGGATCCAAGAGACCCAGTACTTC.

The genes are TRBV5-1 and TRBJ1-6, with a tentative D call TRBD1 (6 bases). Germline V gives CDR1 SGHRS, CDR2 YFSETQ. V was trimmed by 1 base and J by 6 bases, leaving 14 bases between them. CDR3 length equals 16 residues. The CDR3 region is CASSLYGSGVNSPLHF. For the CDR3, the DNA is TGCGCCAGCAGCTTGTACGGGTCAGGGGTTAATTCACCCCTCCACTTT.

The chain employs TRBV29-1 and TRBJ1-2, with 7 bases aligning to TRBD1. There are 10 residues in the CDR3. Per the germline V gene, CDR1 is SQVTM and CDR2 is ANQGSEA. V dropped 6 bases and J dropped 7; count of bases not matched to a gene: 2. CDR3 DNA sequence: TGCAGCGTCTCAGGGGGTGGCTACACCTTC. Its protein is CSVSGGGYTF.

The J gene is TRBJ1-4, the V gene TRBV2; 8 nucleotides align to TRBD1. There are 14 residues in the CDR3. Germline CDR1 reads SNHLY; CDR2 reads FYNNEI. V shed 6 bases, J shed 7 bases, and the junction held 7 bases outside the gene matches. Written as DNA, the CDR3 is TGTGCCAGCAGAGTTACAGGGGGGATTGAAAAACTGTTTTTT. It yields the protein CASRVTGGIEKLFF.

The V and J genes are TRBV13 and TRBJ1-2, with D possibly being TRBD1 (5 bases). Trimming shortened V by 5 bases and J by 4 bases, and 20 bases separated the two germline ends. The CDR3 contains 16 residues. CDR1 is PRHDT, CDR2 FYEKMQ, per germline (reference sequence). The CDR3 protein is CASSPRPGIGLYGYTF. The CDR3 DNA is TGTGCCAGCAGCCCCCGCCCAGGGATAGGGCTCTATGGCTACACCTTC.

The chain combines TRBV21-1 with TRBJ1-4. TRBV21-1 is labeled a pseudogene. This CDR3 has 21 residues. The CDR3 reads CASSPLTRRGGLFATNEKLFF. In nucleotides, the CDR3 is TGTGCCAGCAGCCCCCTCACGCGCAGGGGAGGACTTTTCGCAACTAATGAAAAACTGTTTTTT.

As regards this clone: The sample has other DNA sequences that encode this CDR3 too. This chain connects TRBV5-1 to TRBJ1-4; a possible D gene is TRBD1 (5 bases). Germline V gene sequence: CDR1 SGHRS, CDR2 YFSETQ. The length of the CDR3 is 14 residues. The ends were cut back, 0 bases at V and 4 bases at J, with 7 bases in the middle. The CDR3 bases are TGCGCCAGCAGCTTGGGCAGGGATAATGAAAAACTGTTTTTT. Its protein is CASSLGRDNEKLFF. Combining the CDR3 with reference TRBV5-1 and TRBJ1-4 gives the whole variable domain KAGVTQTPRYLIKTRGQQVTLSCSPISGHRSVSWYQQTPGQGLQFLFEYFSETQRNKGNFPGRFSGRQFSNSRSEMNVSTLELGDSALYLCASSLGRDNEKLFFGSGTQLSVL.

The J gene is TRBJ1-1, the V gene TRBV10-3; D remains ambiguous. With 3 bases removed from V and 5 bases from J, the gap between germline ends came to 7 bases. Germline CDR1 ENHRY, CDR2 SYGVKD. The CDR3 is 12 amino acids. The CDR3 DNA is TGTGCCATCAGTGAATGGGAGACTGAAGCTTTCTTT. This gives the protein CAISEWETEAFF.

Remarks on this clone: One end of the junction fails to match germline, which may point to a read error. The chain carries TRBV7-7 and TRBJ1-5, with 8 bases lining up with TRBD1. Germline CDR1 and CDR2: SSHAT and FNYEAQ (reference sequence). This CDR3 has 19 residues. In DNA form, the CDR3 reads TGTGCTAGCAGCGAACCGACAGGGGCCAATCCTACTAGCAATCAGCCCCAGCATTTT. Protein product: CASSEPTGANPTSNQPQHF.

As regards this clone: Other DNA sequences in this specimen translate into the identical CDR3. The V and J genes are TRBV9 and TRBJ1-2; perhaps TRBD1 as D (5 bases). CDR1 SGDLS and CDR2 YYNGEE come from the germline V gene. The CDR3 is made up of 13 amino acids. V was trimmed by 2 bases and J by 3 bases, leaving 8 bases between them. The CDR3 sequence is CASSVDSYYGYTF. In nucleotides, the CDR3 is TGTGCCAGCAGCGTCGACAGCTACTATGGCTACACCTTC.

This chain links TRBV19 with TRBJ1-2; 9 positions match TRBD1. With V trimmed by 3 bases and J by 4 bases, 6 bases remained unmatched. The CDR3 length is 15 residues. Germline CDR1 LNHDA, CDR2 SQIVND (reference sequence). In nucleotides, the CDR3 is TGTGCCAGTAGTATCCAGGGACAGGGAGGCTATGGCTACACCTTC. It yields the protein CASSIQGQGGYGYTF. Combining the CDR3 with reference TRBV19 and TRBJ1-2 gives the whole variable domain DGGITQSPKYLFRKEGQNVTLSCEQNLNHDAMYWYRQDPGQGLRLIYYSQIVNDFQKGDIAEGYSVSREKKESFPLTVTSAQKNPTAFYLCASSIQGQGGYGYTFGSGTRLTVV.

Remarks on this clone: Other DNA sequences in the same sample also yield this CDR3. The chain is built from TRBV10-3 and TRBJ1-2; D gene uncertain. The CDR3 extends over 12 amino acids. The germline V gene encodes CDR1 ENHRY and CDR2 SYGVKD. The V gene lost 0 bases and the J gene lost 4 bases, with 3 bases spanning the gap. The CDR3 DNA follows: TGTGCCATCAGTGAGTCCCTCTATGGCTACACCTTC. This translates into CAISESLYGYTF.

The chain uses TRBV5-4 and TRBJ1-1; 11 bases agree with TRBD1. The length of the CDR3 is 16 residues. Germline CDR1 reads SGHNT; CDR2 reads YYREEE (reference sequence). With 5 bases clipped from V and 0 bases from J, the junction kept 6 bases outside the gene matches. CDR3 coding DNA: TGTGCCAGCAGTCTGCGGACAGGGGGCATGAACACTGAAGCTTTCTTT. It yields the protein CASSLRTGGMNTEAFF.